Listed below are T cell receptor beta chains from one sample, sequenced in a study of human T cells and chemical hapten exposure. TCRdb re-analysed the RACE reads in MiXCR, keeping a single row per CDR3 protein. The sample has under 65,000 distinct CDR3 sequences, roughly 9.9% seen once. The starting material was whole blood, obtained in connection with sensitization to the hapten diphenylcyclopropenone (DPC). These receptors were collected from a woman between 40 and 50 years old with alopecia areata. Some clones in this sample may be carry-over from other donors' samples. The CDR3 runs from the conserved cysteine through the conserved F or W.

v_gene | CDR3aa
TRBV18 | CASSRTAEVLNSPLHF
TRBV15 | CATSRDSKGSGANVLTF
TRBV9 | CASSRVLDTQYF
TRBV14 | CASSPWGRKETEAFF
TRBV29-1 | CSVEPGQGNTIYF
TRBV9 | CASSGTANTEAFF
TRBV6-1 | CASRTTTGWSYGYTF
TRBV10-3 | CAIKLAGGRYEQYF
TRBV24-1 | CATSDPGQGEANYGYTF
TRBV25-1 | CASSVDLAGANQETQYF
TRBV6-2/TRBV6-3 | CASSYGLASETQYF
TRBV3-1 | CASSQDQGRVSEQFF
TRBV7-6 | CASSLEVKGLITDTQYF
TRBV7-9 | CASSLVRLNTEAFF
TRBV7-9 | CASSTDRGTVGYTF
TRBV18 | CASSPTMEETQYF
TRBV7-9 | CASRSDRDEQYF
TRBV4-1 | CASSQSRRGQRTDTQYF
TRBV10-3 | CAISGPGEQYF
TRBV10-3 | CATAYERNTEAFF
TRBV4-1 | CASSHPTDTQYF
TRBV7-2 | CASSPGQSYSPLHF
TRBV6-4 | CASSEEGGANYGYTF
TRBV28 | CAIAPGATDTQYF
TRBV5-1 | CASSKGTSGGSEQFF
TRBV12-3/TRBV12-4 | CASSPLDFPDTQYF
TRBV7-6 | CASSPTSGAYNEQFF
TRBV6-1 | CASRKEGKNTGELFF
TRBV7-2 | CASSLETANSYEQYF
TRBV29-1 | CSDKNIQYF
TRBV5-1 | CASSLSRGGYQETQYF
TRBV6-5 | CASSHRDLISYNEQFF
TRBV5-1 | CASSLAGANTEAFF
TRBV9 | CASSVGDTSEQYF
TRBV6-2/TRBV6-3 | CASNYPGELFF
TRBV11-2 | CASSLRREEAFF
TRBV5-1 | CASRKEYRTDTQYF
TRBV19 | CASSILAGGANEQFF
TRBV12-3/TRBV12-4 | CASSRTGKFGYTF
TRBV4-1 | CASSQLAGGPEQFF
TRBV20-1 | CSARTGGNSPLHF
TRBV5-1 | CASSLVPGTQNTEAFF
TRBV6-1 | CASRITGAKNIQYF
TRBV2 | CASSPVRGAGYTF
TRBV29-1 | CSVPGASSYEQYF
TRBV27 | CASSPAPGYEQYF
TRBV7-2 | CASSLALRATNEKLFF
TRBV7-3 | CATAPGGGDTQYF
TRBV4-1 | CASSQQAKGTYEQYF
TRBV2 | CASKWGTDTQYF
TRBV6-4 | CASREEGTGELFF
TRBV12-3/TRBV12-4 | CASSPGGVAKNIQYF
TRBV9 | CASSVAWTMNTEAFF
TRBV28 | CASSSGLAESNEQFF
TRBV10-2 | CVSGLAGGETQYF
TRBV4-3 | CASSQEVQGAYGYTF
TRBV10-2 | CASSSRTPSYEQYF
TRBV29-1 | CSVDDDSYGYTF
TRBV11-2 | CASSLSSVLGNTIYF
TRBV12-3/TRBV12-4 | CASSLGWGWETQYF